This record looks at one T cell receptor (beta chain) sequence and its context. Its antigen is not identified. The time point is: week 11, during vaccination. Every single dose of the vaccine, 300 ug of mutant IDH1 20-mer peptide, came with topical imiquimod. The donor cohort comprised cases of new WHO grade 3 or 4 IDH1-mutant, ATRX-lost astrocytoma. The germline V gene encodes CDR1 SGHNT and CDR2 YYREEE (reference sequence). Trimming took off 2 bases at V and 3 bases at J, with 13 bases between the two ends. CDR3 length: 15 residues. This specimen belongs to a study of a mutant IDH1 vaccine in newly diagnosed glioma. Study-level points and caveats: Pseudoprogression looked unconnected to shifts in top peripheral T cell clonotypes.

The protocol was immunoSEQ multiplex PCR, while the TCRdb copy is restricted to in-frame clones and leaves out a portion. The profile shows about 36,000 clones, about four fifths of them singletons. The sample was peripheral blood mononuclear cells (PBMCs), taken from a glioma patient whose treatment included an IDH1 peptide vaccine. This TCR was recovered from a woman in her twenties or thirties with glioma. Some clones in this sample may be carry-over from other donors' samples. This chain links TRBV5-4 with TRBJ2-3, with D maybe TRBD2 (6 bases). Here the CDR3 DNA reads TGTGCCAGCAGCTTAGAGGCGGGACCTACAGATACGCAGTATTTT. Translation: CASSLEAGPTDTQYF.